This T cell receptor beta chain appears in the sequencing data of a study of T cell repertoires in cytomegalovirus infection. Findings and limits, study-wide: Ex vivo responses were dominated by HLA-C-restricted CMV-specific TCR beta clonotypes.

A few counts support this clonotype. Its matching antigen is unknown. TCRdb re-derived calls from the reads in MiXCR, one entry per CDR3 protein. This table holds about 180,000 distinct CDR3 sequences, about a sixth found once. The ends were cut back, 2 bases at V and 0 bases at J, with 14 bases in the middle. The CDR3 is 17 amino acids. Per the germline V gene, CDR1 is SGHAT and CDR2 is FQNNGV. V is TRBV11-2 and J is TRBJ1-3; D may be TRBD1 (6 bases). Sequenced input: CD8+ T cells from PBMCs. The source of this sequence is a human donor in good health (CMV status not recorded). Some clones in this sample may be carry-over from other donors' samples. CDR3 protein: CASSLKARGNSGNTIYF. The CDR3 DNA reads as TGTGCCAGCAGCTTAAAGGCCAGGGGCAACTCTGGAAACACCATATATTTT.